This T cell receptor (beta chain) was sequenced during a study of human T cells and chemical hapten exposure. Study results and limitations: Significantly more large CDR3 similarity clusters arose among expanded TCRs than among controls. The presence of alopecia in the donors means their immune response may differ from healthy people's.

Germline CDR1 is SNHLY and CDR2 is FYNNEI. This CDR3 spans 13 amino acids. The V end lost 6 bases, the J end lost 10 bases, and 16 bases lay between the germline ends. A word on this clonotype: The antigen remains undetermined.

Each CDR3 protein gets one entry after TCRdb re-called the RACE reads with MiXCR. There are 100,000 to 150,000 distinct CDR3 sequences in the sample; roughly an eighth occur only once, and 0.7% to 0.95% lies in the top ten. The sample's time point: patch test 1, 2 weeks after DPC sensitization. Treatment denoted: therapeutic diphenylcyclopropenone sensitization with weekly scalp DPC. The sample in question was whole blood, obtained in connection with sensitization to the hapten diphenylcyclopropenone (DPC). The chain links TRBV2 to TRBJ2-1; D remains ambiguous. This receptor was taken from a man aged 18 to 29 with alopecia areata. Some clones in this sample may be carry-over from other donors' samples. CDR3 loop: CASRKAGVGEQFF. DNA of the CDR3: TGTGCCAGCAGAAAGGCAGGAGTCGGGGAGCAGTTCTTC.